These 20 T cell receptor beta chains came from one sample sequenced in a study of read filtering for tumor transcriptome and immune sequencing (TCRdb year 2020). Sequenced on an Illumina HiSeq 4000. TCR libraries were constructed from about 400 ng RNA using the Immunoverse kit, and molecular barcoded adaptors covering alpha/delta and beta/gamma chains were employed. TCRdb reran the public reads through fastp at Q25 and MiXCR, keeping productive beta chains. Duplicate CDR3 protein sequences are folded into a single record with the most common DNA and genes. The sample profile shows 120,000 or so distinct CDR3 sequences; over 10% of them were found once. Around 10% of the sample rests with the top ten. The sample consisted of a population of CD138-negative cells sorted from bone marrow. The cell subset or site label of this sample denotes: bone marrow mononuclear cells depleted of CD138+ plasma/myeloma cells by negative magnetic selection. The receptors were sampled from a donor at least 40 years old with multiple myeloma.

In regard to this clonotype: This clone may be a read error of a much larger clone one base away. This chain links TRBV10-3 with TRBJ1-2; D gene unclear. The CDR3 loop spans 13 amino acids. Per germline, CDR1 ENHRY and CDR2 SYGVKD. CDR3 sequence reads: CAIGERLNDGYTF. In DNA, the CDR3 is TGTGCCATCGGTGAGAGACTAAATGATGGCTACACCTTC.

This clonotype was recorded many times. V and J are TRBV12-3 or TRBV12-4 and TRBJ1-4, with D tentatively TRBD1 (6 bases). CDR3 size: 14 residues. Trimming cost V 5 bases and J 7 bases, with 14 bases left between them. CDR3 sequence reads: CASSPTGGGEKLFF. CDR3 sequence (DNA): TGTGCCAGCAGTCCGACAGGAGGGGGTGAAAAACTGTTTTTT.

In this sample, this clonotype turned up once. The CDR3: CATKGSWAGAFF. The CDR3 DNA follows: TGTGCCACCAAGGGGAGCTGGGCTGGAGCTTTCTTT. The chain carries TRBV12-3 or TRBV12-4 and TRBJ1-1; D is perhaps TRBD1 (5 bases). The ends were cut back, 10 bases at V and 10 bases at J, with 19 bases in the middle. The CDR3 is 12 residues long.

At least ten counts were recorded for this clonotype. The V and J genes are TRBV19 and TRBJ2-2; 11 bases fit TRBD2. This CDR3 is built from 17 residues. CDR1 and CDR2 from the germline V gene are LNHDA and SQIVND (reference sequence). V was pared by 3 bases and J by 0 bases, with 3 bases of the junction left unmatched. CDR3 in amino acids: CASSITSGGANTGELFF. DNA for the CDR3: TGTGCCAGTAGTATTACTAGCGGGGGAGCGAACACCGGGGAGCTGTTTTTT.

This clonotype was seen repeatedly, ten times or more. The CDR3 DNA is TGCAGTGCACCTCCCCCCTCGTTCGCTATAGGGGACGAGCAGTACTTC. Encoded protein: CSAPPPSFAIGDEQYF. The chain is built from TRBV20-1 and TRBJ2-7; perhaps TRBD1 as D (5 bases). Trimming took 6 bases from V and 5 from J, leaving 26 bases between them. Germline V lookup: CDR1 DFQATT, CDR2 SNEGSKA (reference sequence). The CDR3 consists of 16 residues.

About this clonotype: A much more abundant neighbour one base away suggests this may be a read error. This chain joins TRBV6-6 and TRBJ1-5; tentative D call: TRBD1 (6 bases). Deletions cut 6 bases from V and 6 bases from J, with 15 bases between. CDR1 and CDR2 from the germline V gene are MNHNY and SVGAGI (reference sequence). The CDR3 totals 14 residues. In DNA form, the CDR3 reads TGTGCCAGCAGGGAGACAGGAAACAGTCAGCCCCAGCATTTT. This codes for CASRETGNSQPQHF.

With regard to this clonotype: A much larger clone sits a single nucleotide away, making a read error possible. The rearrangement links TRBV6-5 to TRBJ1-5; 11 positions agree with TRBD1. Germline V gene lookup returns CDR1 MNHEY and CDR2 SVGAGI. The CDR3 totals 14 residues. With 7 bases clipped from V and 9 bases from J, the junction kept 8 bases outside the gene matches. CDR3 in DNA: TGTGCCAGCAAAAGGGACAGGGGGGGTCTGCCCCAGCATTTT. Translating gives CASKRDRGGLPQHF.

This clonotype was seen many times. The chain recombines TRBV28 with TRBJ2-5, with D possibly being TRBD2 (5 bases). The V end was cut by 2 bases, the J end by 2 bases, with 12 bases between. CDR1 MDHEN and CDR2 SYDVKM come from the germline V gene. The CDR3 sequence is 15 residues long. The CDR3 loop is CASSLGRVLQETQYF. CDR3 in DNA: TGTGCCAGCAGTTTAGGGCGGGTGTTACAAGAGACCCAGTACTTC.

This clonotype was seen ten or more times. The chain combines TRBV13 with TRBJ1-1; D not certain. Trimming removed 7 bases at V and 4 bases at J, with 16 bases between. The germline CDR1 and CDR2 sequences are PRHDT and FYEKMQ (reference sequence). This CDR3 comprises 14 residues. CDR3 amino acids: CASTRSVSGTEAFF. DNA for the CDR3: TGTGCCAGCACACGTAGTGTTTCGGGCACTGAAGCTTTCTTT.

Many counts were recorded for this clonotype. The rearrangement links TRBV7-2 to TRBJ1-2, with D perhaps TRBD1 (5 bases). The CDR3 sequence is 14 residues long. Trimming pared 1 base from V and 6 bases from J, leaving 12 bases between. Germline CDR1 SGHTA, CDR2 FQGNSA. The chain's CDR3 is CASSLVQGIDGYTF. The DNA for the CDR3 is TGTGCCAGCAGCTTAGTGCAGGGAATCGATGGCTACACCTTC.

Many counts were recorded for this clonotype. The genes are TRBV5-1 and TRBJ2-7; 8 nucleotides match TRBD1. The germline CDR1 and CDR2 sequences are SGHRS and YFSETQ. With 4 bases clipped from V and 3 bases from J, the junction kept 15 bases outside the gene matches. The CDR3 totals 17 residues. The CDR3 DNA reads TGCGCCAGCAGCAGGACGACCGGGACAGGCGGCAACTACGAGCAGTACTTC. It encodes CASSRTTGTGGNYEQYF.

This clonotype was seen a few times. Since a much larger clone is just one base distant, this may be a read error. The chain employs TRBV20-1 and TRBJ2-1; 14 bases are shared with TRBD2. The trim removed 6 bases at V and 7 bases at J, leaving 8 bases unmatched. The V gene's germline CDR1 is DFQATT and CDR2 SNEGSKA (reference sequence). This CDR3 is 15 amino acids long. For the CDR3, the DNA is TGCAGTGCCCTCCGGACTAGCGGGAGGCGGAATGAGCAGTTCTTC. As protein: CSALRTSGRRNEQFF.

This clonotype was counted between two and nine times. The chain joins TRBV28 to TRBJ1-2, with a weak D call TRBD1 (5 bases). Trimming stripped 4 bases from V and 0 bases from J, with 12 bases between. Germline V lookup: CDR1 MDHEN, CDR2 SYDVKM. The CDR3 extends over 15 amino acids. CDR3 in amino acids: CASSSLQGTNYGYTF. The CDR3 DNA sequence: TGTGCCAGCAGTTCCCTTCAGGGTACTAACTATGGCTACACCTTC.

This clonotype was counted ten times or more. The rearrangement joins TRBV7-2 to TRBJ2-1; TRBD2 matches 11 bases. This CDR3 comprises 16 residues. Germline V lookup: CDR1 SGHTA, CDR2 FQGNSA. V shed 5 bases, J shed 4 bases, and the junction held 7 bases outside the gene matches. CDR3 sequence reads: CASSQGLAGQYNEQFF. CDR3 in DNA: TGTGCCAGCAGCCAAGGACTAGCGGGCCAATACAATGAGCAGTTCTTC.

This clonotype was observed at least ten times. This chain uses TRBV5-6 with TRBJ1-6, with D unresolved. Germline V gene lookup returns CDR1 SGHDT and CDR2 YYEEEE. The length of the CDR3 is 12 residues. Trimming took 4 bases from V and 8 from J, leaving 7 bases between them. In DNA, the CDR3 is TGTGCCAGCAGCCCTGGCTATTCACCCCTCCACTTT. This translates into CASSPGYSPLHF.

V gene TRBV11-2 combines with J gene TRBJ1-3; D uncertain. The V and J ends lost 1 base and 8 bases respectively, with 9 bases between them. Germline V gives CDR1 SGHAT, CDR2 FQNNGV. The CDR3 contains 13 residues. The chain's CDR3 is CASSLGTEHTIYF. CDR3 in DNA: TGTGCCAGCAGCTTAGGAACGGAGCACACCATATATTTT.

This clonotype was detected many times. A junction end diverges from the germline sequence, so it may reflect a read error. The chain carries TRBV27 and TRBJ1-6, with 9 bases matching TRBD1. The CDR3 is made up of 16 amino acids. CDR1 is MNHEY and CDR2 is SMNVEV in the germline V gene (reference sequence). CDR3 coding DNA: TGTGCCAGCAGTTTAACAGGGGGCAGTTATACTTCACCCCTCCACTTT. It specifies CASSLTGGSYTSPLHF.

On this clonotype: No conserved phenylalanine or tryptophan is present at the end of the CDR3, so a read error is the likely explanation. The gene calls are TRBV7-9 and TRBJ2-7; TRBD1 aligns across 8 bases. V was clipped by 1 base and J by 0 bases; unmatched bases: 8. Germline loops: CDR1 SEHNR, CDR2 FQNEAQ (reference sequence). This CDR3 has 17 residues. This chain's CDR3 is CASSLGQGLSSSYEQYL. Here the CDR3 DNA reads TGTGCCAGCAGCTTAGGACAGGGGTTATCGAGCTCCTACGAGCAGTACCTC.

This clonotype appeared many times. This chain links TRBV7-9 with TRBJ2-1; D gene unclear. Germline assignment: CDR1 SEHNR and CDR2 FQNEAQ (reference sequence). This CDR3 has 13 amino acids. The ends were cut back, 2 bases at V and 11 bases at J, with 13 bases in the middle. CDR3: CASSLSQERKQFF. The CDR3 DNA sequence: TGTGCCAGCAGCTTATCCCAGGAACGTAAGCAGTTCTTC.

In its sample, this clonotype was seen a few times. This chain's CDR3 is CASSSNSNQPQHF. CDR3 nucleotides: TGTGCCAGCAGTTCCAACAGTAATCAGCCCCAGCATTTT. V and J are TRBV12-3 or TRBV12-4 and TRBJ1-5; D gene ambiguous. V was clipped by 4 bases and J by 4 bases, with 8 bases between them. The CDR3 contains 13 residues.